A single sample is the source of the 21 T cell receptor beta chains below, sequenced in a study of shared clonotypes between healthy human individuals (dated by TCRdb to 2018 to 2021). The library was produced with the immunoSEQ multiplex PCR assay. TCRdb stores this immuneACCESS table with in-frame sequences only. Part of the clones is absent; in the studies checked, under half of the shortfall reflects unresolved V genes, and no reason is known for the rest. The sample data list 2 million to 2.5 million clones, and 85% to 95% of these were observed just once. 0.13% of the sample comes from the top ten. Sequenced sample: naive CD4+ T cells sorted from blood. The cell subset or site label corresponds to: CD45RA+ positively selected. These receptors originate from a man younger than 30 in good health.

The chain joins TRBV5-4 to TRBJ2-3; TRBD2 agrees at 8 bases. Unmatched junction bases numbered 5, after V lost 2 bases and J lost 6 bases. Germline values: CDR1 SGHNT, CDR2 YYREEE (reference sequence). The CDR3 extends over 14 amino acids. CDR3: CASSLGLASDTQYF. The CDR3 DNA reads TGTGCCAGCAGCTTAGGACTAGCATCGGATACGCAGTATTTT.

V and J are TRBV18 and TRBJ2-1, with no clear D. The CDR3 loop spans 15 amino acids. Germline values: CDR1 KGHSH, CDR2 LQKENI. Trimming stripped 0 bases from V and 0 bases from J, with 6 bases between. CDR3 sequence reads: CASSPPAASYNEQFF. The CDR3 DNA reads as TGTGCCAGCTCACCACCAGCAGCCTCCTACAATGAGCAGTTCTTC.

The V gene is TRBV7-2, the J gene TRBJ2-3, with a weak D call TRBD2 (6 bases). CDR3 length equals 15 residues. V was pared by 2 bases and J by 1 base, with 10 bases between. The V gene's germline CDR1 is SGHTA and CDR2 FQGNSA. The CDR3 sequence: CASSLLSGGTDTQYF. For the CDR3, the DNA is TGTGCCAGCAGCTTACTTTCGGGGGGCACAGATACGCAGTATTTT. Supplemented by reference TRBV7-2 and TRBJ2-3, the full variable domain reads GAGVSQSPSNKVTEKGKDVELRCDPISGHTALYWYRQSLGQGLEFLIYFQGNSAPDKSGLPSDRFSAERTGGSVSTLTIQRTQQEDSAVYLCASSLLSGGTDTQYFGPGTRLTVL.

DNA of the CDR3: TGTGCCAGTAGTTGGGGGGAGGGAGCTTTCTTT. It specifies CASSWGEGAFF. This chain links TRBV19 with TRBJ1-1, with D tentatively TRBD1 (5 bases). Germline values: CDR1 LNHDA, CDR2 SQIVND (reference sequence). CDR3 length: 11 amino acids. The V and J ends lost 5 bases and 10 bases respectively, with 11 bases between them.

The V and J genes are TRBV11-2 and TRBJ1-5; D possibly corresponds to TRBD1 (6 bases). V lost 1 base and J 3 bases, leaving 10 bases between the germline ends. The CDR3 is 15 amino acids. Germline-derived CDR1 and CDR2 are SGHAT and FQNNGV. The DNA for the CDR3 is TGTGCCAGCAGCTTAGGATACAGGGACAATCAGCCCCAGCATTTT. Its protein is CASSLGYRDNQPQHF.

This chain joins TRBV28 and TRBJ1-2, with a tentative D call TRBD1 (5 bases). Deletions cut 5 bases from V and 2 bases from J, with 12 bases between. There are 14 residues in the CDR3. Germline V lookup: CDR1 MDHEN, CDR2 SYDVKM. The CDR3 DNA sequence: TGTGCCAGCAGTCGTGACCAGGGAAACTATGGCTACACCTTC. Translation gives CASSRDQGNYGYTF.

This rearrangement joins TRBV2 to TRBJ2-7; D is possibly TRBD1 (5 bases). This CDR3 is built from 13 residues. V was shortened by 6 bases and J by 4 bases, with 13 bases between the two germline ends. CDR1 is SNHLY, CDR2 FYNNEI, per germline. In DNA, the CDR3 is TGTGCCAGCAGCCAGCAGGGTATGTACGAGCAGTACTTC. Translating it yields CASSQQGMYEQYF.

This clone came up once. DNA for the CDR3: TGTGCCAGCAGCCGCGGGGCGCTGGACACTGAAGCTTTCTTT. Its protein is CASSRGALDTEAFF. The chain joins TRBV7-9 to TRBJ1-1, with D perhaps TRBD1 (5 bases). The CDR3 covers 14 residues. V was cut by 5 bases and J by 3 bases, with 13 bases left in between. The germline V gene has CDR1 SEHNR and CDR2 FQNEAQ (reference sequence).

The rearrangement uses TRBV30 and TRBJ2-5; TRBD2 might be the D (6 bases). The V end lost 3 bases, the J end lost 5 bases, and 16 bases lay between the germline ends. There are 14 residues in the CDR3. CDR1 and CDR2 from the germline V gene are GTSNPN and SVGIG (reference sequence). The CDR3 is CAWSRLGGQETQYF. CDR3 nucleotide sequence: TGTGCCTGGAGCCGCCTCGGGGGTCAGGAGACCCAGTACTTC.

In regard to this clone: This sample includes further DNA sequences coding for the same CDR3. Written as DNA, the CDR3 is TGTGCCAGCTCACCGAACAGGCAAGAGACCCAGTACTTC. Protein: CASSPNRQETQYF. The chain combines TRBV18 with TRBJ2-5; perhaps TRBD1 as D (5 bases). V lost 3 bases and J 2 bases, leaving 7 bases between the germline ends. Germline loops: CDR1 KGHSH, CDR2 LQKENI. The CDR3 totals 13 residues.

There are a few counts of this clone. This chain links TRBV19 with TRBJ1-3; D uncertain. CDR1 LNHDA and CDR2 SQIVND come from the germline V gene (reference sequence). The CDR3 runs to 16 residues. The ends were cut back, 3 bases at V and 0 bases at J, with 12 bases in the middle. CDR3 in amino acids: CASSIEPLSSGNTIYF. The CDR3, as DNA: TGTGCCAGTAGTATCGAACCTCTGAGCTCTGGAAACACCATATATTTT.

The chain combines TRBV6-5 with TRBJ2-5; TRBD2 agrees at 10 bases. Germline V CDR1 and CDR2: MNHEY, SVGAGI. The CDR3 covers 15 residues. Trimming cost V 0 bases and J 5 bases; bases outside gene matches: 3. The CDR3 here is CASSYSDSGRETQYF. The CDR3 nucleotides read TGTGCCAGCAGTTACTCGGATAGCGGGAGGGAGACCCAGTACTTC.

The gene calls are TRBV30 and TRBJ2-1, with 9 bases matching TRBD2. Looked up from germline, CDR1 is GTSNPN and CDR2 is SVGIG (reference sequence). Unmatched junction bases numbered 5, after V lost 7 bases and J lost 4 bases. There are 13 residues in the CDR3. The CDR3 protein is CAYLAGQYNEQFF. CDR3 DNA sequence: TGTGCCTACCTAGCGGGACAGTACAATGAGCAGTTCTTC.

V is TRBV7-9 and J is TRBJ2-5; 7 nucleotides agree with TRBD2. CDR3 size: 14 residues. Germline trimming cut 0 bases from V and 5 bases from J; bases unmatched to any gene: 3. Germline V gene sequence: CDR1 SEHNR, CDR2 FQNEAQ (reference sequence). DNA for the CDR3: TGTGCCAGCAGCTTAGCGAGCGGGGTGGAGACCCAGTACTTC. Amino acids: CASSLASGVETQYF.

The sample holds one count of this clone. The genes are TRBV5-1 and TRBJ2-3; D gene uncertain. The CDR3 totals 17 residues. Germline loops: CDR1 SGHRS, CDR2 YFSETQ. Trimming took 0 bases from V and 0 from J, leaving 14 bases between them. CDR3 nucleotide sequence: TGCGCCAGCAGCTTGGGGAGTGGCGCGTCTAGCACAGATACGCAGTATTTT. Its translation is CASSLGSGASSTDTQYF.

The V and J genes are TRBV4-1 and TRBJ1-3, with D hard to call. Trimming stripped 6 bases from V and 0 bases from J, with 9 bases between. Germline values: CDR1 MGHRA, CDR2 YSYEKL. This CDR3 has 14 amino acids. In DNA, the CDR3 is TGCGCCAGCAGTTCTTGGGCCTCTGGAAACACCATATATTTT. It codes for CASSSWASGNTIYF.

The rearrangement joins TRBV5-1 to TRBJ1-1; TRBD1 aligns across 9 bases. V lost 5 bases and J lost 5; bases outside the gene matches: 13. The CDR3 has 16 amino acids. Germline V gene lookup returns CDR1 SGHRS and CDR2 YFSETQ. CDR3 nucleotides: TGCGCCAGCAGTCTCCGGGACAGGGTAGCAAGTACTGAAGCTTTCTTT. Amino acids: CASSLRDRVASTEAFF.

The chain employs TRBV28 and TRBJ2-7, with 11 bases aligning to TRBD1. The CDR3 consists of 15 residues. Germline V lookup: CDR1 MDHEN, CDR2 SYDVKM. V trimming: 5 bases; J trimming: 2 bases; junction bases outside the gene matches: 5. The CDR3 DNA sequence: TGTGCCAGCAGTAGACCGGGACAGGGGGCCTACGAGCAGTACTTC. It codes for CASSRPGQGAYEQYF.

The CDR3 sequence is CASSFGQARVGEQYF. CDR3 in DNA: TGTGCCAGCAGTTTCGGACAGGCCCGAGTTGGGGAGCAGTACTTC. V and J are TRBV6-5 and TRBJ2-7, with 7 bases matching TRBD1. V gave up 4 bases and J gave up 7 bases; unmatched junction bases: 13. This CDR3 has 15 residues. Germline-derived CDR1 and CDR2 are MNHEY and SVGAGI.

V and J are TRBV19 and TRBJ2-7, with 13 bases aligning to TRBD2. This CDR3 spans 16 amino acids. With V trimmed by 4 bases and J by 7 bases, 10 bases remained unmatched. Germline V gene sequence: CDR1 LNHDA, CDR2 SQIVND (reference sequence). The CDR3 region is CASSTTGTSGKGEQYF. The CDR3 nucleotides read TGTGCCAGTAGTACCACCGGGACTAGCGGGAAGGGAGAGCAGTACTTC.

As DNA, the CDR3 is TGTGCCAGCTCAACCTCGGGGAACACTGAAGCTTTCTTT. It translates to CASSTSGNTEAFF. The V call is TRBV18, the J call TRBJ1-1, with no clear D. The CDR3 runs to 13 residues. The ends were cut back, 5 bases at V and 1 base at J, with 8 bases in the middle. The germline V gene has CDR1 KGHSH and CDR2 LQKENI.